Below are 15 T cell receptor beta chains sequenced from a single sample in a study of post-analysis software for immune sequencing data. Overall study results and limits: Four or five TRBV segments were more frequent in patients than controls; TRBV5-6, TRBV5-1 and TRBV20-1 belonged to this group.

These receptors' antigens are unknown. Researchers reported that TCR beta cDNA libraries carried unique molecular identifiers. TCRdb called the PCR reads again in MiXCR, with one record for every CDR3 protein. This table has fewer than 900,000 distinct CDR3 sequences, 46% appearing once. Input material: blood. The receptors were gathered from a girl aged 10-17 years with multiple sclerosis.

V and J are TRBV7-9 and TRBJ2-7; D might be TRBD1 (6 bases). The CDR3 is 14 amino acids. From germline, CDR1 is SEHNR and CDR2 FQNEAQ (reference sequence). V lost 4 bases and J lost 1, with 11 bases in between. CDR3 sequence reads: CASSYLTGSYEQYF. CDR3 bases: TGTGCCAGCAGCTACCTGACAGGATCCTACGAGCAGTACTTC.

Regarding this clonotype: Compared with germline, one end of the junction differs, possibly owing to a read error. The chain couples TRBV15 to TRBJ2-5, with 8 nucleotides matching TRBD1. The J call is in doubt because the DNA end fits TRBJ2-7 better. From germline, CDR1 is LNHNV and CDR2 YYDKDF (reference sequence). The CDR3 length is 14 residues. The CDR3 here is CATNRDRGIDEQYF. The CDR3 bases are TGTGCCACCAACAGAGACAGGGGCATCGACGAGCAGTACTTC.

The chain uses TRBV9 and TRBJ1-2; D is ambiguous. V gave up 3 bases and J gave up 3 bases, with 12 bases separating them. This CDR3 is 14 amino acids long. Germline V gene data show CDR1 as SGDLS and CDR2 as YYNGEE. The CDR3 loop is CASSADGTHYGYTF. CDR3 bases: TGTGCCAGCAGCGCTGACGGCACCCACTATGGCTACACCTTC.

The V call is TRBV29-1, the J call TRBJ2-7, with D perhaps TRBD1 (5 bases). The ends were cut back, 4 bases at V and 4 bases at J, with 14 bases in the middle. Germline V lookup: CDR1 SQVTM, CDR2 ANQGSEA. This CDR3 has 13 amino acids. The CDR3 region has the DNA TGCAGCGTTGGGCACGTAGGGGCGTACGAGCAGTACTTC. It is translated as CSVGHVGAYEQYF.

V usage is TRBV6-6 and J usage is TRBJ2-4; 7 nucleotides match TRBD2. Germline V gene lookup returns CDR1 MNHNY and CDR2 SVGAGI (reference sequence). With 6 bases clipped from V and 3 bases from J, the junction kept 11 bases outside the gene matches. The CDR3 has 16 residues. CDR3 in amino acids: CASRIRSTSDKNIQYF. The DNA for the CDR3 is TGTGCCAGCAGAATCCGCTCTACTAGCGACAAAAACATTCAGTACTTC.

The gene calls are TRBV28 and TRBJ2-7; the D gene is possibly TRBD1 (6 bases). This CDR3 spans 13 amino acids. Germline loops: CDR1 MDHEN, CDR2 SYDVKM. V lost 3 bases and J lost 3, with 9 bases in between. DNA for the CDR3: TGTGCCAGCAGTTTGGACAGCCACTACGAGCAGTACTTC. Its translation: CASSLDSHYEQYF. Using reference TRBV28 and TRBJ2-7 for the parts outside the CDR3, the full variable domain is DVKVTQSSRYLVKRTGEKVFLECVQDMDHENMFWYRQDPGLGLRLIYFSYDVKMKEKGDIPEGYSVSREKKERFSLILESASTNQTSMYLCASSLDSHYEQYFGPGTRLTVT.

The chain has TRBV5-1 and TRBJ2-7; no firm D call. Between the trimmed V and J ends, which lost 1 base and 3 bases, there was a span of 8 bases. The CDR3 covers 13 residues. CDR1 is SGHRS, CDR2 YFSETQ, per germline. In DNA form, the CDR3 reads TGCGCCAGCAGCTTGTCTGCGCTCTACGAGCAGTACTTC. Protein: CASSLSALYEQYF.

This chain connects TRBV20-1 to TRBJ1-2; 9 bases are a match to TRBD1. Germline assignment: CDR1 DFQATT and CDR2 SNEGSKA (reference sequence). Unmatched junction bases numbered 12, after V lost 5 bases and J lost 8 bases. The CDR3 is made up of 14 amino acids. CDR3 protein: CSAPRGDRAFGYTF. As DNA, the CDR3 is TGCAGTGCTCCCCGGGGGGACAGGGCGTTCGGCTACACCTTC.

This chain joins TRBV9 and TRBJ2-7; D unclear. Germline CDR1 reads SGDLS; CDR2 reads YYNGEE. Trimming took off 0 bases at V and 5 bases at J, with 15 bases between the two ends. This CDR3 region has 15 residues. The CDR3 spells CASSVGASVGDEQYF. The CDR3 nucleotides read TGTGCCAGCAGCGTAGGAGCGTCGGTTGGGGACGAGCAGTACTTC.

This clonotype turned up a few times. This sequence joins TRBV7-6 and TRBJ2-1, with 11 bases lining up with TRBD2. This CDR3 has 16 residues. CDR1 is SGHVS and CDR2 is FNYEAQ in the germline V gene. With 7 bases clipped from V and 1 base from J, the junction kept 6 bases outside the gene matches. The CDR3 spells CASKSLAGGSYNEQFF. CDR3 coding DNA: TGTGCCAGCAAGTCCCTAGCGGGAGGTTCCTACAATGAGCAGTTCTTC.

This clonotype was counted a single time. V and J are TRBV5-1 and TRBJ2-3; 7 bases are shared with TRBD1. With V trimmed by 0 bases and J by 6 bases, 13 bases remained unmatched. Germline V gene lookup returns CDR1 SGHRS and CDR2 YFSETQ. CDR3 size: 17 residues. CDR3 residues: CASSLARSLQGKDTQYF. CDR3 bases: TGCGCCAGCAGCTTGGCCCGTTCTTTACAGGGGAAGGATACGCAGTATTTT.

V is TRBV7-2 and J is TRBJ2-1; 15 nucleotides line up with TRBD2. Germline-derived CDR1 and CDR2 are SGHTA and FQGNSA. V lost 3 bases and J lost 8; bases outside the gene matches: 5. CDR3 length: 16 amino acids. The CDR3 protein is CASSLPGLAGGHEQFF. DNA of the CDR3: TGTGCCAGCAGCTTGCCCGGACTAGCGGGAGGGCATGAGCAGTTCTTC.

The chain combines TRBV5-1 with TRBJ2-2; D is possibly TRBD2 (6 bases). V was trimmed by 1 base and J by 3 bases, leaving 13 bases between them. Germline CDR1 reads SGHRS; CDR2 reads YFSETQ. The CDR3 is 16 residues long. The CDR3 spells CASSLTGVSYTGELFF. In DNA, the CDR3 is TGCGCCAGCAGCTTGACGGGAGTTAGTTACACCGGGGAGCTGTTTTTT. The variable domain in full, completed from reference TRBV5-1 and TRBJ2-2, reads KAGVTQTPRYLIKTRGQQVTLSCSPISGHRSVSWYQQTPGQGLQFLFEYFSETQRNKGNFPGRFSGRQFSNSRSEMNVSTLELGDSALYLCASSLTGVSYTGELFFGEGSRLTVL.

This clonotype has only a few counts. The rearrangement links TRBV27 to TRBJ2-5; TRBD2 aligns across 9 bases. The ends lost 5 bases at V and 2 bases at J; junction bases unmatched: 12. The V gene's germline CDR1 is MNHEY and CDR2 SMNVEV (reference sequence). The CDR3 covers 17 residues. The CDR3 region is CASSDSGTSSSQETQYF. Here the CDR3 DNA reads TGTGCCAGCAGTGACTCCGGGACTAGCTCCTCTCAAGAGACCCAGTACTTC.

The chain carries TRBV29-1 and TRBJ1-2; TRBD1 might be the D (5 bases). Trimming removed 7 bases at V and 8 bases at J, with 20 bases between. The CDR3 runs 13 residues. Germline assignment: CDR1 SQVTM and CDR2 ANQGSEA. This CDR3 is CSAHDSQRGGYTF. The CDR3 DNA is TGCAGCGCACACGACAGCCAAAGAGGGGGCTACACCTTC.